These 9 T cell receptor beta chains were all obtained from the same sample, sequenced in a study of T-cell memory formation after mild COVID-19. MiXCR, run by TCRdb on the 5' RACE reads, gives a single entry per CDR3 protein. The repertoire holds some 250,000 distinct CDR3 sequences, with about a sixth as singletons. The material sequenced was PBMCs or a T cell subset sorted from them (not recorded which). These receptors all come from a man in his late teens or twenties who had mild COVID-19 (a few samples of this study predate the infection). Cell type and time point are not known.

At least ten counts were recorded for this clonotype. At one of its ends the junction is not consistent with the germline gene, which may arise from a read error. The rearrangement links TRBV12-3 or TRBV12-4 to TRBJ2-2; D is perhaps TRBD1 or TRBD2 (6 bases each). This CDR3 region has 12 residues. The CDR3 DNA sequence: TGTGCCAGCAGTCCCCAGGGGCGGGAACTGTTTTTT. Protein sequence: CASSPQGRELFF.

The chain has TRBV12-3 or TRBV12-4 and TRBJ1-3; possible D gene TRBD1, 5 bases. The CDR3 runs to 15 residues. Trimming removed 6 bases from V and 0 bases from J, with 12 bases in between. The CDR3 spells CASSPSGASGNTIYF. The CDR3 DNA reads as TGTGCCAGCAGCCCCTCCGGGGCCTCTGGAAACACCATATATTTT.

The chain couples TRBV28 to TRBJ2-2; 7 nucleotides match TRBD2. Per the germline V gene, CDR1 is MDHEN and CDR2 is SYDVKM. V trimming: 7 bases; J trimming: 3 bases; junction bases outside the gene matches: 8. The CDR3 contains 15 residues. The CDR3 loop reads CASTRGDMDTGELFF. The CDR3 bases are TGTGCCAGCACCCGGGGGGATATGGACACCGGGGAGCTGTTTTTT.

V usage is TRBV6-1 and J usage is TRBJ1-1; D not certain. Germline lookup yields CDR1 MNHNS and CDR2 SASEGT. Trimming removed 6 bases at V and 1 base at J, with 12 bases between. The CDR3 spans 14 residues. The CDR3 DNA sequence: TGTGCCAGCAGAGTCTTTTTTGGGAACACTGAAGCTTTCTTT. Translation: CASRVFFGNTEAFF.

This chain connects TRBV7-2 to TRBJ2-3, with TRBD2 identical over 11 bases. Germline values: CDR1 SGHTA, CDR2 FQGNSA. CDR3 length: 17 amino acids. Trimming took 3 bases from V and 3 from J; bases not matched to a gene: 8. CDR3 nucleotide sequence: TGTGCCAGCAGCTTCCCGAGTAGCGGGGGGGGTACAGATACGCAGTATTTT. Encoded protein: CASSFPSSGGGTDTQYF.

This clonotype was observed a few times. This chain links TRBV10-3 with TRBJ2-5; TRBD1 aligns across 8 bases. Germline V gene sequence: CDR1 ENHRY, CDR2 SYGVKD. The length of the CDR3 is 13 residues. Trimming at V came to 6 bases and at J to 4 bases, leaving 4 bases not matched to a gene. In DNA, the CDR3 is TGTGCCATCAGAGGACAGGGTGCAGAGACCCAGTACTTC. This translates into CAIRGQGAETQYF.

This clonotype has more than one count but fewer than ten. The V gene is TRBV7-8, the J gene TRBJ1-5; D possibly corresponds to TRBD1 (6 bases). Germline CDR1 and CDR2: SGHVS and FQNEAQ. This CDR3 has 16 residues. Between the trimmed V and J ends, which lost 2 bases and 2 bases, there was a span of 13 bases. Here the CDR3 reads CASSLLRGSRNQPQHF. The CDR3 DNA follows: TGTGCCAGCAGCTTACTCAGGGGCTCGCGCAATCAGCCCCAGCATTTT.

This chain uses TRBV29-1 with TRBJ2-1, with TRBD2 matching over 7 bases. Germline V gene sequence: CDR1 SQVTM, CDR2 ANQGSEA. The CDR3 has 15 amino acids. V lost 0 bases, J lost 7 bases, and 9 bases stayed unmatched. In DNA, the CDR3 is TGCAGCGTTGAAGATGGTTTAGCGGGCCTGAATGAGCAGTTCTTC. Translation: CSVEDGLAGLNEQFF.

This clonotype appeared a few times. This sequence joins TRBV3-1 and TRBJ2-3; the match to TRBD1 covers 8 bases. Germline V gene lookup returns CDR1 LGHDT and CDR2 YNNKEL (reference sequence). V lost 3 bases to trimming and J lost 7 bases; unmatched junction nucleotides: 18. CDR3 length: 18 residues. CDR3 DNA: TGTGCCAGCAGCCATCTCCTCCCGGGGGCAGGGGGCGCGTATACGCAGTATTTT. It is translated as CASSHLLPGAGGAYTQYF.